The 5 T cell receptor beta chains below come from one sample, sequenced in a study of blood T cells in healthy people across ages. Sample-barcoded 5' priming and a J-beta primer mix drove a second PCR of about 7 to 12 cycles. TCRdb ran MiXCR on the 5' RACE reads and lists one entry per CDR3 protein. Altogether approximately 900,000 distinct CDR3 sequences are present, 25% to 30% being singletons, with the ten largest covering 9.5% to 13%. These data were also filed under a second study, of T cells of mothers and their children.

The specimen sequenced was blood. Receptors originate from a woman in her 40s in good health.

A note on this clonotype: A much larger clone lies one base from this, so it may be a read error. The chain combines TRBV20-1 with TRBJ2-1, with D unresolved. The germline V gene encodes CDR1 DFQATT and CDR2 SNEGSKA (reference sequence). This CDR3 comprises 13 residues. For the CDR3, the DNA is TGCAGTGGTCTAGTTTTGTCCTACAGTGAGCAGTTCTTC. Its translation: CSGLVLSYSEQFF.

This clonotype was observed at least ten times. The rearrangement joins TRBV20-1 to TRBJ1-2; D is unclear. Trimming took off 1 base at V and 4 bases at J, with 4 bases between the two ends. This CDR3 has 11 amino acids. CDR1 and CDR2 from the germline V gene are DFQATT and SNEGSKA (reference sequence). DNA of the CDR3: TGCAGTGCTAGAGTTGGCTATGGCTACACCTTC. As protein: CSARVGYGYTF.

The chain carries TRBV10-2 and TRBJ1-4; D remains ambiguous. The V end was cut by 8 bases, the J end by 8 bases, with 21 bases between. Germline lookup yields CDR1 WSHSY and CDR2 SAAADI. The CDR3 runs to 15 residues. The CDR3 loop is CASYDQALVGEKLFF. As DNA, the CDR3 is TGCGCCAGCTACGATCAGGCCCTGGTAGGCGAAAAACTGTTTTTT.

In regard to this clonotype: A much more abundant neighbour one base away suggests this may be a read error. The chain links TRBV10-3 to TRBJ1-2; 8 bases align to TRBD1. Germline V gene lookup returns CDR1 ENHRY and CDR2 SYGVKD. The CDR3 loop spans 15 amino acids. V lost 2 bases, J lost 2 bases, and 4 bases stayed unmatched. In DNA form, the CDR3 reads TGTGCCATCAGTGAGACAGGGGGACCCAACTATGGCTACACCTTC. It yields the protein CAISETGGPNYGYTF.

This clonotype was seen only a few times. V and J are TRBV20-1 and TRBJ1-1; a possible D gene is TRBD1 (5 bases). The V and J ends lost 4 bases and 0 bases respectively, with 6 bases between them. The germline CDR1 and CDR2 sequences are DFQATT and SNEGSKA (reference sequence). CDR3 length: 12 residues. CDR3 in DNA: TGCAGTGCTAACAGGCTGAACACTGAAGCTTTCTTT. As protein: CSANRLNTEAFF.